Listed below are T cell receptor beta chains from one sample, sequenced in a study of Ad26.COV2.S vaccination and SARS-CoV-2 variants. Generated by immunoSEQ multiplex PCR, the TCRdb table keeps only in-frame clones and is missing some. In the table there are about half a million clones, 89% of which are singletons. The starting material was peripheral blood, obtained in a trial of Ad26.COV2.S vaccine versus placebo. Receptors were obtained from a person aged 18-60 years who received the Ad26.COV2.S COVID-19 vaccine or a placebo. Each CDR3 is given with its conserved first and last residue. A D gene is named only where the DNA matches it firmly.

D,V,J,CDR3,DNA
NA,TRBV7-8,TRBJ2-5,CASSSQETEETQYF,TGTGCCAGCAGCTCACAAGAGACGGAAGAGACCCAGTACTTC
NA,TRBV25-1,TRBJ1-5,CASSAYSNQPQHF,TGTGCCAGCAGTGCCTATAGCAATCAGCCCCAGCATTTT
NA,TRBV7-2,TRBJ1-4,CASSLVLGTNEKLFF,TGTGCCAGCAGCTTAGTATTGGGGACTAATGAAAAACTGTTTTTT
NA,TRBV12-3/TRBV12-4,TRBJ1-5,CASSGRGNQPQHF,TGTGCCAGCAGCGGTAGGGGCAATCAGCCCCAGCATTTT
TRBD1,TRBV11-1,TRBJ2-5,CASSLVGQGAWETQYF,TGTGCCAGCAGCTTGGTCGGACAGGGGGCTTGGGAGACCCAGTACTTC
TRBD1,TRBV5-1,TRBJ1-2,CASSLEKTGFGYTF,TGCGCCAGCAGCTTGGAAAAGACAGGGTTTGGCTACACCTTC
TRBD1,TRBV5-5,TRBJ2-5,CASSPGGWETQYF,TGTGCCAGCAGCCCAGGGGGTTGGGAGACCCAGTACTTC
NA,TRBV7-6,TRBJ2-2,CASSLTPGGNTGELFF,TGTGCCAGCAGCTTAACCCCCGGGGGGAACACCGGGGAGCTGTTTTTT
NA,TRBV30,TRBJ1-2,CAWMWTVTYGYTF,TGTGCCTGGATGTGGACGGTGACTTATGGCTACACCTTC
TRBD1,TRBV5-1,TRBJ1-1,CASSYGTGPRDTEAFF,TGCGCCAGCAGCTACGGGACAGGCCCCAGGGACACTGAAGCTTTCTTT
NA,TRBV12-3/TRBV12-4,TRBJ1-3,CASQTDPGNTIYF,TGTGCCAGCCAGACGGATCCTGGAAACACCATATATTTT
NA,TRBV6-5,TRBJ1-2,CASSYSKQNYGYTF,TGTGCCAGCAGTTACTCGAAACAGAACTATGGCTACACCTTC
TRBD1,TRBV5-8,TRBJ1-1,CASSYQGGRTEAFF,TGTGCCAGCAGCTATCAGGGGGGCAGGACTGAAGCTTTCTTT
NA,TRBV11-3,TRBJ1-2,CASSPAGVYGYTF,TGTGCCAGCAGCCCCGCCGGGGTCTATGGCTACACCTTC
TRBD2,TRBV5-4,TRBJ2-7,CASSLGISGGSYEQYF,TGTGCCAGCAGCTTGGGGATTAGCGGGGGGTCCTACGAGCAGTACTTC
TRBD1,TRBV7-9,TRBJ2-2,CASSRGQEANTGELFF,TGTGCCAGCAGCCGAGGACAGGAGGCGAACACCGGGGAGCTGTTTTTT
NA,TRBV14,TRBJ2-5,CASSPSLAGETQYF,TGTGCCAGCAGCCCTAGCCTGGCAGGGGAGACCCAGTACTTC
NA,TRBV7-2,TRBJ1-2,CASSFLGGSSYGYTF,TGTGCCAGCAGCTTCCTCGGGGGGAGTAGCTATGGCTACACCTTC
NA,TRBV11-2,TRBJ2-7,CASSLAWAHEQYF,TGTGCCAGCAGCTTAGCTTGGGCCCACGAGCAGTACTTC
NA,TRBV28,TRBJ2-7,CASSLPPGVSYEQYF,TGTGCCAGCAGTTTACCCCCAGGCGTCTCCTACGAGCAGTACTTC
NA,TRBV6-5,TRBJ1-1,CASSYEGDTEAFF,TGTGCCAGCAGTTACGAGGGGGACACTGAAGCTTTCTTT
NA,TRBV28,TRBJ1-2,CVIGGGRGYGYTF,TGTGTAATAGGAGGGGGGCGCGGCTATGGCTACACCTTC